A selection of T cell receptor beta chains follows, all from one sample in a study of molecular identifiers for immune sequencing clone quantification. MiXCR, run by TCRdb on the PCR reads, gives a single entry per CDR3 protein. The sample consists of fewer than 350,000 distinct CDR3 sequences, around 21% of them appearing once. The source material was naive CD8+ T cells from blood, with Jurkat cell RNA spiked in. The receptors come from a human donor in good health. Some libraries in this study had Jurkat cell RNA spiked in. The CDR3 runs from the conserved cysteine through the conserved F or W. The D gene is left open where the match is weak. Only part of the rows carry a size: once, few, many, or a class if the clone is expanded.

j_gene	d_gene	abundance	v_gene	CDR3nt	CDR3aa
TRBJ2-5	-	few	TRBV6-2/TRBV6-3	TGTGCCAGCAGTTACAGGGGCAGACAAGAGACCCAGTACTTC	CASSYRGRQETQYF
TRBJ2-3	-	few	TRBV28	TGTGCCAGCAGTTCGGGACACCCGATAGGAGATACGCAGTATTTT	CASSSGHPIGDTQYF
TRBJ2-7	-	many	TRBV6-1	TGTGCCAGCGGAGCCTACGAGCAGTACTTC	CASGAYEQYF
TRBJ2-5	-	many	TRBV7-6	TGTGCCAGCAGCTTAGAGGGATCCCGTTGGCAAGAGACCCAGTACTTC	CASSLEGSRWQETQYF
TRBJ2-7	TRBD2	-	TRBV14	TGTGCCAGCAGCCAACCTACCCGTGGGACTAGCGGAATCTACGAGCAGTACTTC	CASSQPTRGTSGIYEQYF
TRBJ2-7	-	few	TRBV27	TGTGCCAGCAGCATCGGAACTTTCTACGAGCAGTACTTC	CASSIGTFYEQYF
TRBJ2-1	-	-	TRBV12-3/TRBV12-4	TGTGCCAGCCGCCCGGAACAGGGCCTTGTTGAGCAGTTCTTC	CASRPEQGLVEQFF
TRBJ2-7	-	-	TRBV30	TGTGCCTGGAGGTCTGAGGATGGCTACGAGCAGTACTTC	CAWRSEDGYEQYF
TRBJ1-5	-	few	TRBV27	TGTGCCAGCAGTTTAAACGGACAAAATCAGCCCCAGCATTTT	CASSLNGQNQPQHF
TRBJ2-3	-	many	TRBV6-5	TGTGCCAGCAGCCACTTCAGCGATACGCAGTATTTT	CASSHFSDTQYF
TRBJ1-1	-	many	TRBV6-5	TGTGCCAGCAGTTACCCGGGGGGGACTGAAGCTTTCTTT	CASSYPGGTEAFF
TRBJ1-1	TRBD1	-	TRBV7-9	TGTGCCAGCAGCTCCAGACAGGGGATGGACACTGAAGCTTTCTTT	CASSSRQGMDTEAFF
TRBJ2-3	-	-	TRBV10-1	TGCGCCAGCAGTGACCCCGCGGATACGCAGTATTTT	CASSDPADTQYF
TRBJ1-1	-	many	TRBV4-3	TGCGCCAGCAGCCAAGTCGCCGGGGGCACTGAAGCTTTCTTT	CASSQVAGGTEAFF
TRBJ1-3	-	many	TRBV12-3/TRBV12-4	TGTGCCAGCAGCCCTCAGGGAAACACCATATATTTT	CASSPQGNTIYF
TRBJ2-4	-	many	TRBV29-1	TGCAGCGTTCAGGGACAAAACATTCAGTACTTC	CSVQGQNIQYF
TRBJ2-5	TRBD1	many	TRBV29-1	TGCAGCGTTGAAGATCGAAGGACAGGGACGGAGACCCAGTACTTC	CSVEDRRTGTETQYF
TRBJ1-1	-	many	TRBV6-7	TGTGCCAGCAGTCATTCAGGGGCTTTGGAGAACACTGAAGCTTTCTTT	CASSHSGALENTEAFF
TRBJ2-3	-	many	TRBV29-1	TGCAGCGTTGAAGGGGGAGGTACGCAGTATTTT	CSVEGGGTQYF
TRBJ2-3	-	many	TRBV29-1	TGCAGCGTTGAAGAAGGGCCAGATACGCAGTATTTT	CSVEEGPDTQYF
TRBJ2-7	-	-	TRBV11-2	TGTGCCAGCAGCCACCTAGAGGACGAGCAGTACTTC	CASSHLEDEQYF
TRBJ2-3	TRBD2	few	TRBV10-3	TGTGCCATCAGTGAGTCTTTAAGAGCGGGGGCTAGCACAGATACGCAGTATTTT	CAISESLRAGASTDTQYF
TRBJ1-1	-	many	TRBV13	TGTGCCAGCAGCTCCCCCGGGGGGCAGAACACTGAAGCTTTCTTT	CASSSPGGQNTEAFF
TRBJ2-7	-	few	TRBV4-3	TGCGCCAGCAGCCAAGATCGCGGGGTCCTCGGCCACGAGCAGTACTTC	CASSQDRGVLGHEQYF
TRBJ1-1	-	many	TRBV5-6	TGTGCCAGCAGCTACAGTCTGTCGAACACTGAAGCTTTCTTT	CASSYSLSNTEAFF
TRBJ1-5	-	many	TRBV18	TGTGCCAGCTCTAGGGCGCCTCAGCCCCAGCATTTT	CASSRAPQPQHF
TRBJ2-7	TRBD2	many	TRBV6-1	TGTGCCAGCAGTGACCTAGCGGGGGACGGCAGGGAGCAGTACTTC	CASSDLAGDGREQYF
TRBJ2-1	-	many	TRBV6-2/TRBV6-3	TGTGCCAGCAGTTACTCCAAGAGTGAGCAGTTCTTC	CASSYSKSEQFF
TRBJ2-3	-	few	TRBV4-1	TGCGCCAGCAGCCCTCCCCAAGTTTCAGGGTTCGGCACAGATACGCAGTATTTT	CASSPPQVSGFGTDTQYF
TRBJ2-1	TRBD2	-	TRBV7-9	TGTGCCAGCAGCCTAACCGGGACTACACACAATGAGCAGTTCTTC	CASSLTGTTHNEQFF
TRBJ1-1	-	many	TRBV7-8	TGTGCCAGCAATAACAGGAGAAACACTGAAGCTTTCTTT	CASNNRRNTEAFF
TRBJ2-1	TRBD2	few	TRBV4-1	TGCGCCAGCAGCCAAAAGGCGGGGGTGGCTCCGTTCGGGCAGTTCTTC	CASSQKAGVAPFGQFF
TRBJ1-1	-	many	TRBV7-9	TGTGCCAGCAGCTTACAGGGTGAAGCTTTCTTT	CASSLQGEAFF
TRBJ2-7	-	many	TRBV4-1	TGCGCCAGCAGCCAGGGGACGCAGACCTACGAGCAGTACTTC	CASSQGTQTYEQYF
TRBJ2-7	-	few	TRBV4-3	TGCGCCAGCAGCCAATACGACTACTCCTACGAGCAGTACTTC	CASSQYDYSYEQYF
TRBJ1-1	-	many	TRBV9	TGTGCCAGCAGCCCCGAGGGAGAGGGAACTGAAGCTTTCTTT	CASSPEGEGTEAFF
TRBJ2-3	-	many	TRBV5-1	TGCGCCAGCAGCTTGGAGTTCTCGTCCACAGATACGCAGTATTTT	CASSLEFSSTDTQYF
TRBJ2-3	-	-	TRBV4-3	TGCGCCAGCAGCCCGACTAGTCGCGCAGATACGCAGTATTTT	CASSPTSRADTQYF
TRBJ1-2	TRBD1	many	TRBV28	TGTGCCAGCAGCTACAGGGGGCTAAGCTATGGCTACACCTTC	CASSYRGLSYGYTF
TRBJ1-4	-	many	TRBV7-9	TGTGCCAGCAGCTTACGGGACGAAAAACTGTTTTTT	CASSLRDEKLFF
TRBJ1-3	TRBD1	few	TRBV4-3	TGCGCCAGCAGCCAGGATCCTACAGGGGACCTCTCTGGAAACACCATATATTTT	CASSQDPTGDLSGNTIYF
TRBJ1-3	-	many	TRBV28	TGTGCCAGCAGTTATCCCGGGAACACCATATATTTT	CASSYPGNTIYF
TRBJ2-7	TRBD1	many	TRBV27	TGTGCCAGCAGTTTGGGGACAGGGGGCTTGCAGTACTTC	CASSLGTGGLQYF